These T cell receptor beta chains were read from a single sample in a study of beta chain features in type 1 diabetes. The repertoire was sequenced with immunoSEQ multiplex PCR; TCRdb's copy has only in-frame clones and lacks some. The sample has around 340,000 clones, around 8.5% seen once. Sequenced input: central memory CD4+ T cells from blood. The receptors stem from a man under 40 with type 1 diabetes. CDR3s include the opening cysteine and the closing phenylalanine or tryptophan.

V,J,CDR3
TRBV6-5,TRBJ2-7,CASVAGGPSAYEQYF
TRBV9,TRBJ2-5,CASSLGLAGSAETQYF
TRBV5-6,TRBJ2-1,CASGYFGGVWFF
TRBV28,TRBJ2-5,CASSFPGDETQYF
TRBV20-1,TRBJ2-7,CSAPQDRVALF
TRBV2,TRBJ2-7,CASSEGYEQYF
TRBV7-2,TRBJ2-2,CASSLAGGYTGELFF
TRBV6-5,TRBJ1-2,CASSRGGQPNYGYTF
TRBV7-2,TRBJ1-2,CASSLNRITSNYGYTF
TRBV10-3,TRBJ2-6,CAIGSDSGANVLTF
TRBV12-5,TRBJ2-1,CASFRGSSYNEQFF
TRBV15,TRBJ2-4,CAAGTSGGETLAKNIQYF
TRBV2,TRBJ2-6,CASSRQGRSSGANVLTF
TRBV5-1,TRBJ2-1,CASSLAGTSGYNEQFF
TRBV9,TRBJ2-5,CASSPGLAGPPLQYF
TRBV20-1,TRBJ2-5,CSASPGQTQYF
TRBV29-1,TRBJ2-7,CSVARGNDEQYF
TRBV2,TRBJ2-3,CASQRTVSTDTQYF
TRBV4-1,TRBJ1-1,CASSQDGADTTLGTEAFF
TRBV10-2,TRBJ2-1,CASRGTRGEQFF
TRBV28,TRBJ1-1,CASWTGDTEAFF
TRBV7-2,TRBJ1-1,CASSASGGWDTEAFF
TRBV19,TRBJ2-3,CASSTPGLAGADTQYF
TRBV6-1,TRBJ2-3,CASSPGLERDTQYF
TRBV19,TRBJ2-1,CASNDPPSYNEQFF
TRBV4-3,TRBJ1-2,CASSQASGQGGLYGYTF
TRBV4-3,TRBJ1-4,CASSQLTGGSGEKLFF
TRBV11-2,TRBJ1-6,CASSSDGHNSPLHF